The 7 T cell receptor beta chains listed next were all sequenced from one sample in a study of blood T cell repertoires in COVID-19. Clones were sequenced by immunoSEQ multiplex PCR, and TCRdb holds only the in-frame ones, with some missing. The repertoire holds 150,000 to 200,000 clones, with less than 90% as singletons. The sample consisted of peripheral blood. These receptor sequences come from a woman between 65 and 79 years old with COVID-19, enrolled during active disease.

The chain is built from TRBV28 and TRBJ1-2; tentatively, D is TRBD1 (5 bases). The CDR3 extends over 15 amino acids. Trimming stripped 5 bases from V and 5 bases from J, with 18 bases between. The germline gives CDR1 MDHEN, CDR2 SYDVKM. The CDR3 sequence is CASSVTFAGGYGYTF. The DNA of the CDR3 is TGTGCCAGCAGTGTGACGTTTGCGGGGGGGTATGGCTACACCTTC.

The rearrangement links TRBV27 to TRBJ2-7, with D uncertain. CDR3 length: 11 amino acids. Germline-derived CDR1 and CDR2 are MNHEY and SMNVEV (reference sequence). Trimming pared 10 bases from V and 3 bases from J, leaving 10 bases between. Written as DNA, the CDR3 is TGTGCCACGACATTTTTCTACGAGCAGTACGTC. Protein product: CATTFFYEQYV.

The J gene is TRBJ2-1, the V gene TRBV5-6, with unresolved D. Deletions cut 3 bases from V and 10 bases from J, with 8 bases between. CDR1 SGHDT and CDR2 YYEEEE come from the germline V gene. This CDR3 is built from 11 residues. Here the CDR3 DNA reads TGTGCCAGCAGCTCCCTGCGGGAGCAGTTCTTC. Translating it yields CASSSLREQFF.

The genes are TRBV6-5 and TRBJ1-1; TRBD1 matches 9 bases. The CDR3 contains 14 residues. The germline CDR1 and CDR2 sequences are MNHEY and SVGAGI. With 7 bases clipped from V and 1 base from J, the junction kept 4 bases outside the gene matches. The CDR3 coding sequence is TGTGCCAGCAAACCGGGACAGGGGAACACTGAAGCTTTCTTT. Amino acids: CASKPGQGNTEAFF.

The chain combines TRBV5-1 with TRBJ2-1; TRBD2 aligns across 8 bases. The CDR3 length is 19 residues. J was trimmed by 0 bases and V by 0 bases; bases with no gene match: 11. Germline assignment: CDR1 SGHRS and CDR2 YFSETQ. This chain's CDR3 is CASSLAPTRGVSSYNEQFF. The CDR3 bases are TGCGCCAGCAGCTTGGCCCCGACGCGGGGGGTTAGCTCCTACAATGAGCAGTTCTTC.

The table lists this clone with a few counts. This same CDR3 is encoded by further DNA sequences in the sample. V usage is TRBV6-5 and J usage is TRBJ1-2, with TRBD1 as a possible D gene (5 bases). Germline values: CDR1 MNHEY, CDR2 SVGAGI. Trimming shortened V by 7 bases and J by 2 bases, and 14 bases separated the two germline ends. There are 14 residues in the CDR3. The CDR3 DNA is TGTGCCAGCACCTTACTGGGGGGGAACTATGGCTACACCTTC. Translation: CASTLLGGNYGYTF.

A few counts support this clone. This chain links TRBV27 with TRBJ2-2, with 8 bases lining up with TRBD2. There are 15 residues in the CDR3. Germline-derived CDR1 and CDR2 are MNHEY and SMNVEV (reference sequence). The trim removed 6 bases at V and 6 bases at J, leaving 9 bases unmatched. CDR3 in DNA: TGTGCCAGCAGCCCAAGCGGGGGCTGGTCCGGGGAGCTGTTTTTT. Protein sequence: CASSPSGGWSGELFF.